The 31 T cell receptor beta chains reported below all come from one sample, sequenced in a study (dated by TCRdb to about 2015). Library method: 5' RACE. Sequencing was performed on an Illumina MiSeq. The public sequencing data were trimmed at Q25 with fastp and processed into clonotypes with MiXCR by TCRdb, which kept only in-frame beta chains. Rows matching on CDR3 protein sequence are summarized as one entry with the most common DNA and genes. For this sample there are approximately 31,000 distinct CDR3 sequences; about 28% appear just once. The ten largest clones capture 3.5% to 4% of the sample. The sequencing input was naive CD4+ T cells sorted from a lymph node. What the cell subset or site label conveys for this sample: naive CD4+ T cells, CD4+CD45RA+CD25-. The receptor source for this set is a female donor with breast cancer.

The rearrangement joins TRBV4-1 to TRBJ2-5; D gene uncertain. The V gene lost 3 bases and the J gene lost 1 base, with 12 bases spanning the gap. This CDR3 has 15 residues. The germline V gene encodes CDR1 MGHRA and CDR2 YSYEKL. The CDR3 DNA reads TGCGCCAGCAGCCAGGTTGGCAGCACCCAAGAGACCCAGTACTTC. This encodes CASSQVGSTQETQYF.

The gene calls are TRBV6-1 and TRBJ1-4, with 8 nucleotides matching TRBD1. This CDR3 region has 14 residues. The germline CDR1 and CDR2 sequences are MNHNS and SASEGT. Trimming cost V 3 bases and J 8 bases; bases outside gene matches: 5. The CDR3 sequence is CASSEGQASEKLFF. The CDR3 region has the DNA TGTGCCAGCAGTGAGGGACAGGCTTCAGAAAAACTGTTTTTT.

This clonotype appeared a few times. The chain couples TRBV30 to TRBJ2-7; D not certain. The CDR3 contains 12 residues. V dropped 5 bases and J dropped 2 bases, with 10 bases sitting between them. Germline CDR1 reads GTSNPN; CDR2 reads SVGIG (reference sequence). The DNA for the CDR3 is TGTGCCTGGGGACGAACAGCCTACGAGCAGTACTTC. Translation gives CAWGRTAYEQYF.

The DNA of the CDR3 is TGCGCCAGCAGAGTGTGGGGGGGAGTTGGTGAGCAGTTCTTC. It yields the protein CASRVWGGVGEQFF. This rearrangement joins TRBV5-1 to TRBJ2-1; the match to TRBD2 covers 7 bases. This CDR3 region has 14 residues. The V gene end was trimmed by 5 bases and the J gene end by 9 bases; junction bases not matched to a gene: 11. Germline CDR1 and CDR2: SGHRS and YFSETQ.

The chain recombines TRBV4-2 with TRBJ2-7, with 7 positions matching TRBD1. The J segment lost 3 bases and the V segment lost 2 bases, leaving 1 base of the junction unmatched. This CDR3 spans 13 amino acids. CDR1 and CDR2 from the germline V gene are LGHNA and YNFKEQ. The CDR3 nucleotides are TGTGCCAGCAGCCAACAGGGGGTCTACGAGCAGTACTTC. It codes for CASSQQGVYEQYF.

This clonotype was seen ten or more times. V is TRBV6-2 or TRBV6-3 and J is TRBJ2-4; D could derive from TRBD1 or TRBD2 (5 bases each). Germline-derived CDR1 and CDR2 are MNHEY and SVGEGT. The CDR3 has 15 amino acids. The V end was cut by 5 bases, the J end by 8 bases, with 19 bases between. As DNA, the CDR3 is TGTGCCAGCAGTCCGTTGAGAGGGACCCTAGACATTCAGTACTTC. The encoded protein is CASSPLRGTLDIQYF.

This clonotype was seen a handful of times. V and J are TRBV3-1 and TRBJ2-1; D gene ambiguous. The CDR3 length is 14 residues. Between the trimmed V and J ends, which lost 0 bases and 7 bases, there was a span of 10 bases. CDR1 and CDR2 from the germline V gene are LGHDT and YNNKEL (reference sequence). CDR3 nucleotides: TGTGCCAGCAGCCAAGATCTCACAAGGAATGAGCAGTTCTTC. Translated: CASSQDLTRNEQFF.

This chain uses TRBV11-1 with TRBJ1-1; no clear D. V was cut by 2 bases and J by 0 bases, with 13 bases left in between. Germline V CDR1 and CDR2: SGHAT, FQDESV (reference sequence). This CDR3 contains 16 residues. CDR3 loop: CASSLRTGGMNTEAFF. The CDR3 DNA is TGTGCCAGCAGCTTACGAACCGGAGGGATGAACACTGAAGCTTTCTTT.

This clonotype is judged medium-sized (0.01 to 0.1%). The gene calls are TRBV6-1 and TRBJ2-7; 11 bases match TRBD2. The CDR3 is 16 residues long. In germline, CDR1 is MNHNS, CDR2 SASEGT. V gave up 4 bases and J gave up 0 bases; unmatched junction bases: 5. The CDR3 bases are TGTGCCAGCAGTGGAATAGCGGGAGGGAACTCCTACGAGCAGTACTTC. Translated: CASSGIAGGNSYEQYF.

In the case of this clonotype: The conserved closing phenylalanine or tryptophan is absent in this CDR3, likely reflecting a read error. CDR3 residues: CATRKASGRGRTDTQYS. CDR3 DNA sequence: TGTGCCACCCGGAAGGCTAGCGGGAGAGGAAGGACAGATACGCAGTATTCT. The chain couples TRBV12-3 or TRBV12-4 to TRBJ2-3; 10 nucleotides match TRBD2. After removal of 10 bases from V and 3 bases from J, the junction contained 16 bases not matched to a gene. The CDR3 runs 17 residues.

This CDR3 reads CASSLGSGRGNSGDEQFF. CDR3 DNA sequence: TGTGCCAGCAGCTTAGGTAGCGGGAGAGGTAATTCGGGCGATGAGCAGTTCTTC. This chain links TRBV7-2 with TRBJ2-1; 9 bases are a match to TRBD2. The CDR3 spans 18 residues. With 1 base clipped from V and 8 bases from J, the junction kept 15 bases outside the gene matches. Germline V gene data show CDR1 as SGHTA and CDR2 as FQGNSA.

This clonotype appeared a few times. The chain is built from TRBV12-3 or TRBV12-4 and TRBJ2-4; tentative D call: TRBD2 (6 bases). The CDR3 totals 15 residues. V was clipped by 1 base and J by 0 bases, with 7 bases between them. In nucleotides, the CDR3 is TGTGCCAGCAGTTTAGGGGGAGGAGCCAAAAACATTCAGTACTTC. As protein: CASSLGGGAKNIQYF.

A word on this clonotype: The junction differs from germline at one of its ends, possibly a read error. The J gene is TRBJ2-1, the V gene TRBV12-3 or TRBV12-4; no clear D gene. The CDR3 spans 11 residues. CDR3 DNA: TGTGCCAGCTGTTTTAAAGATGAGCAGTTCTTC. Translating gives CASCFKDEQFF.

The rearrangement joins TRBV12-3 or TRBV12-4 to TRBJ2-1, with unresolved D. Trimming left V 6 bases short and J 12 bases short, with 18 bases between. This CDR3 region has 13 residues. The CDR3 loop is CASRPDGLTGQFF. CDR3 nucleotides: TGTGCCAGCAGGCCCGACGGTCTTACTGGGCAGTTCTTC.

This clonotype appeared a few times. Sequence at one end of the junction differs from germline and may be a read error. The chain links TRBV7-2 to TRBJ1-1; no clear D. The CDR3 runs to 14 residues. CDR1 and CDR2 (germline): SGHTA, FQGNSA. CDR3 bases: TGTGCCAGCAGCCCCGGGATGATGAACGCTGAAGCTTTCTTT. Protein product: CASSPGMMNAEAFF.

The J gene is TRBJ1-6, the V gene TRBV5-1, with TRBD1 matching over 7 bases. Germline loops: CDR1 SGHRS, CDR2 YFSETQ. The CDR3 loop spans 13 amino acids. Unmatched junction bases numbered 2, after V lost 5 bases and J lost 6 bases. The CDR3 bases are TGCGCCAGCAGGACAGGGTCTAATTCACCCCTCCACTTT. Its translation is CASRTGSNSPLHF.

The V and J genes are TRBV9 and TRBJ1-1; no reliable D call. Deletions cut 0 bases from V and 0 bases from J, with 6 bases between. This CDR3 is built from 14 residues. From germline, CDR1 is SGDLS and CDR2 YYNGEE. The CDR3 DNA reads TGTGCCAGCAGCGTAGCCCTACTGAACACTGAAGCTTTCTTT. Residues: CASSVALLNTEAFF.

Comment on this clonotype: The junction and the germline gene differ at one end; a read error may be behind it. The chain joins TRBV5-1 to TRBJ2-5; 8 bases match TRBD1. Germline CDR1 is SGHRS and CDR2 is YFSETQ. This CDR3 has 17 amino acids. CDR3 amino acids: CASSALPGTGEKETQCF. DNA of the CDR3: TGCGCCAGCAGCGCCCTACCGGGGACAGGAGAAAAAGAGACCCAGTGCTTC.

This clonotype was detected a few times. This chain's CDR3 is CSASTGAGETQYF. The CDR3, as DNA: TGCAGTGCTTCGACAGGGGCTGGGGAGACCCAGTACTTC. The chain couples TRBV20-1 to TRBJ2-5, with 8 bases lining up with TRBD1. The CDR3 extends over 13 amino acids. Germline CDR1 and CDR2: DFQATT and SNEGSKA (reference sequence). V trimming: 5 bases; J trimming: 5 bases; junction bases outside the gene matches: 7.

Comment on this clonotype: Since a much larger clone is just one base distant, this may be a read error. V and J are TRBV7-2 and TRBJ1-2; 9 bases are a match to TRBD1. This CDR3 region has 15 residues. Germline CDR1 SGHTA, CDR2 FQGNSA. The CDR3 bases are TGTGCCGGCAGCATGTCGGACAGGGGAACTCAGGGCTACACCTTC. Translating it yields CAGSMSDRGTQGYTF.

To note about this clonotype: One end of the junction does not line up with germline, which may come from a read error. The genes are TRBV12-3 or TRBV12-4 and TRBJ1-5, with D hard to call. There are 15 residues in the CDR3. CDR3 in DNA: TGTGCCGGCAGTTCCTTTCAAGACACATGGGAGCCCCAGCATTTT. The encoded protein is CAGSSFQDTWEPQHF.

A note on this clonotype: A much larger clonotype is one base distant, so this may be a read error. The rearrangement links TRBV6-5 to TRBJ2-3; 10 bases line up with TRBD2. The CDR3 totals 16 residues. Germline V gene sequence: CDR1 MNHEY, CDR2 SVGAGI. The CDR3 protein is CAGSSLAGAEADTQYF. The CDR3 DNA follows: TGTGCCGGCAGTTCCCTAGCGGGAGCGGAGGCAGATACGCAGTATTTT.

This clonotype was found many times. The rearrangement uses TRBV18 and TRBJ2-5; 7 nucleotides agree with TRBD1. V was pared by 3 bases and J by 2 bases, with 3 bases of the junction left unmatched. The CDR3 spans 14 residues. CDR1 and CDR2 from the germline V gene are KGHSH and LQKENI. Here the CDR3 reads CASSPGTEQETQYF. The CDR3 coding sequence is TGTGCCAGCTCACCGGGGACAGAACAAGAGACCCAGTACTTC.

In this sample, this clonotype turned up many times. The V gene is TRBV27, the J gene TRBJ2-2; the D is unclear. The CDR3 extends over 12 amino acids. The germline gives CDR1 MNHEY, CDR2 SMNVEV (reference sequence). The V end was cut by 5 bases, the J end by 3 bases, with 4 bases between. The chain's CDR3 is CASSPYTGELFF. The CDR3 bases are TGTGCCAGCAGTCCTTACACCGGGGAGCTGTTTTTT.

This clonotype occurred a few times. This chain's CDR3 is CASSRSLAENYNEQFF. CDR3 nucleotide sequence: TGTGCCAGCAGCCGATCACTAGCGGAGAACTACAATGAGCAGTTCTTC. The chain joins TRBV4-2 to TRBJ2-1, with 8 nucleotides matching TRBD2. Germline V lookup: CDR1 LGHNA, CDR2 YNFKEQ. V shed 4 bases, J shed 3 bases, and the junction held 8 bases outside the gene matches. This CDR3 has 16 amino acids.

Ten or more counts support this clonotype. V usage is TRBV7-3 and J usage is TRBJ2-5, with 11 bases matching TRBD2. Germline V lookup: CDR1 SGHTA, CDR2 FQGTGA. CDR3 size: 17 residues. V gave up 0 bases and J gave up 1 base; unmatched junction bases: 4. CDR3 loop: CASSLTALAGGQETQYF. The CDR3 region has the DNA TGTGCCAGCAGCTTAACAGCCCTAGCGGGGGGCCAAGAGACCCAGTACTTC. Full variable domain (remainder filled in from reference TRBV7-3 and TRBJ2-5): GAGVSQTPSNKVTEKGKYVELRCDPISGHTALYWYRQSLGQGPEFLIYFQGTGAADDSGLPNDRFFAVRPEGSVSTLKIQRTERGDSAVYLCASSLTALAGGQETQYFGPGTRLLVL.

Comments on this clonotype: An end of the junction does not agree with germline; a read error may underlie this. The chain carries TRBV5-1 and TRBJ2-1; TRBD2 agrees at 13 bases. The CDR3 sequence is 16 residues long. CDR1 and CDR2 from the germline V gene are SGHRS and YFSETQ. CDR3 amino acids: CASSQGLAGNYNGQFF. The CDR3 bases are TGCGCCAGCAGCCAGGGACTAGCGGGAAACTACAATGGGCAGTTCTTC. The entire variable domain, with the rest obtained from reference TRBV5-1 and TRBJ2-1, is as follows: KAGVTQTPRYLIKTRGQQVTLSCSPISGHRSVSWYQQTPGQGLQFLFEYFSETQRNKGNFPGRFSGRQFSNSRSEMNVSTLELGDSALYLCASSQGLAGNYNGQFFGPGTRLTVL.

The chain employs TRBV4-1 and TRBJ2-1; TRBD2 is a possible D gene (7 bases). The ends were cut back, 4 bases at V and 1 base at J, with 17 bases in the middle. The CDR3 contains 17 residues. From germline, CDR1 is MGHRA and CDR2 YSYEKL. CDR3 loop: CASSPGGLRLSYNEQFF. The CDR3 nucleotides read TGCGCCAGCAGCCCCGGGGGGCTGCGATTATCCTACAATGAGCAGTTCTTC.

Worth noting for this clonotype: A much more abundant neighbour one base away suggests this may be a read error. The rearrangement joins TRBV10-3 to TRBJ2-2, with D possibly being TRBD2 (5 bases). Germline lookup yields CDR1 ENHRY and CDR2 SYGVKD. The CDR3 loop spans 14 amino acids. The CDR3, as DNA: TGTGTCATCTCCGGGGAACAAACCACCGGGGAGCTGTTTTTT. Translated, it gives CVISGEQTTGELFF.

The chain is built from TRBV3-1 and TRBJ2-5; D remains unclear. V was trimmed by 7 bases and J by 0 bases, leaving 6 bases between them. The CDR3 contains 12 residues. Germline CDR1 and CDR2: LGHDT and YNNKEL (reference sequence). This chain's CDR3 is CASTGNQETQYF. CDR3 bases: TGTGCCAGCACAGGAAACCAAGAGACCCAGTACTTC.

The V gene is TRBV7-3, the J gene TRBJ2-7; tentative D call: TRBD1 (5 bases). The CDR3 runs 18 residues. The ends were cut back, 2 bases at V and 4 bases at J, with 24 bases in the middle. The germline CDR1 and CDR2 sequences are SGHTA and FQGTGA. CDR3 sequence (DNA): TGTGCCAGCAGCTTATTTACACCGACAGCCTCACCGGTATACGAGCAGTACTTC. Translated, it gives CASSLFTPTASPVYEQYF.